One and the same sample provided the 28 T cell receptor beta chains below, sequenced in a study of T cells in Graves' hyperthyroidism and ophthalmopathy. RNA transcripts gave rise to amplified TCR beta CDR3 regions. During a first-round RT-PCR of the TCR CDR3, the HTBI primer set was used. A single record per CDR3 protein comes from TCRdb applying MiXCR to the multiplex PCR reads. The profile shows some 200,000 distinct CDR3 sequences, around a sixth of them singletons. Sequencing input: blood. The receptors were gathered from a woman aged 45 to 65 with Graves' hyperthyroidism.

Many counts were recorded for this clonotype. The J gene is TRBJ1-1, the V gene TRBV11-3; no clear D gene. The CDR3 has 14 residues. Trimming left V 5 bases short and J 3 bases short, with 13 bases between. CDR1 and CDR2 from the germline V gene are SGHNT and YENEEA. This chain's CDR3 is CASSQIPGDTEAFF. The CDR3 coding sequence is TGTGCCAGCAGCCAAATCCCGGGAGACACTGAAGCTTTCTTT. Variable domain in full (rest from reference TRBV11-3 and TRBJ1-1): EAGVVQSPRYKIIEKKQPVAFWCNPISGHNTLYWYLQNLGQGPELLIRYENEEAVDDSQLPKDRFSAERLKGVDSTLKIQPAELGDSAVYLCASSQIPGDTEAFFGQGTRLTVV.

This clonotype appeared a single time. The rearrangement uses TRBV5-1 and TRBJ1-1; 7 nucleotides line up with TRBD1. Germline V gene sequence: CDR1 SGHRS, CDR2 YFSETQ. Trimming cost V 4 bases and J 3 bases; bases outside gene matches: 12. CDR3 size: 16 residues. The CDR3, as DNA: TGCGCCAGCAGCCCTACTCCAGGGGGTGGGGACACTGAAGCTTTCTTT. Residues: CASSPTPGGGDTEAFF.

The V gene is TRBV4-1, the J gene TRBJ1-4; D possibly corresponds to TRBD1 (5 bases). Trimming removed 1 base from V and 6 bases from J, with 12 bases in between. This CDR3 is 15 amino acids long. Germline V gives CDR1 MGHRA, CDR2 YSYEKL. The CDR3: CASSQGSRGHEKLFF. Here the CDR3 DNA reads TGCGCCAGCAGCCAAGGAAGTAGGGGACATGAAAAACTGTTTTTT.

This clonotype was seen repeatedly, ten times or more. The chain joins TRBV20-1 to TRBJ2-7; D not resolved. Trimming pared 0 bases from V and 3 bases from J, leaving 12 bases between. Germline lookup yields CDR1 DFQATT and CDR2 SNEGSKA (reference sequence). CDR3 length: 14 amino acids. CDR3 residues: CSARDLIGHYEQYF. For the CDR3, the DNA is TGCAGTGCTAGAGACCTTATCGGCCACTACGAGCAGTACTTC.

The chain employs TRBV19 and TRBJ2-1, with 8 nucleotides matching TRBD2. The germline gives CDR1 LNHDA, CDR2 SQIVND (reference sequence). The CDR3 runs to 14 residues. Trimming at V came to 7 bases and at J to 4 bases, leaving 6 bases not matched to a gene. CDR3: CASTRAGVYNEQFF. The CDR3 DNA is TGTGCCAGTACTAGAGCGGGAGTGTACAATGAGCAGTTCTTC.

CDR3 sequence: CASSDSGGPADTQYF. The CDR3, as DNA: TGTGCCAGCAGTGACTCGGGAGGCCCTGCAGATACGCAGTATTTT. The chain carries TRBV6-4 and TRBJ2-3, with a possible D match to TRBD2 (6 bases). V gave up 0 bases and J gave up 4 bases, with 11 bases separating them. Germline assignment: CDR1 MRHNA and CDR2 SNTAGT. The CDR3 has 15 amino acids.

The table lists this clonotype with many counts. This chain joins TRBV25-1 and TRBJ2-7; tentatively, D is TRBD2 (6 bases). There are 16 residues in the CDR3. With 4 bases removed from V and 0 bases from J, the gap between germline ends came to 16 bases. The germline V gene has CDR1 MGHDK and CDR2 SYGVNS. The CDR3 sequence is CASSGPRRGYSYEQYF. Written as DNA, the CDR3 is TGTGCCAGCAGTGGTCCGAGGCGGGGCTACTCCTACGAGCAGTACTTC.

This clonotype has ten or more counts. The CDR3 nucleotides read TGTGCCAGCAGGGGGGTGGGGGGCGCGTCTGGCTACACCTTC. Translating it yields CASRGVGGASGYTF. The chain is built from TRBV28 and TRBJ1-2; TRBD1 might be the D (6 bases). This CDR3 spans 14 amino acids. Germline CDR1 MDHEN, CDR2 SYDVKM. The ends were cut back, 6 bases at V and 7 bases at J, with 18 bases in the middle.

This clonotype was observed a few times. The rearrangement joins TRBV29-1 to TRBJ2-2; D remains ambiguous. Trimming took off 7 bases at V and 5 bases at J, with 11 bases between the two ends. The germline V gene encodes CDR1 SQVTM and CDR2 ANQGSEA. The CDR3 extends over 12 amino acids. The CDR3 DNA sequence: TGCAGCGCATGGGTGGGGACCGGGGAGCTGTTTTTT. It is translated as CSAWVGTGELFF.

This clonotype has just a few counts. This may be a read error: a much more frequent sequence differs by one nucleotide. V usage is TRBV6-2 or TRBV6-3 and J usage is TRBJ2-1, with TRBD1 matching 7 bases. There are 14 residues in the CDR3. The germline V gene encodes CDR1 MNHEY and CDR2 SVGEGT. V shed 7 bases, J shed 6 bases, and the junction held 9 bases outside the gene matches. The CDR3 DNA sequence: TGTGCCAGCACTTCCGAGACAGGGTTCAATGAGCAGTTCTTC. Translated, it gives CASTSETGFNEQFF.

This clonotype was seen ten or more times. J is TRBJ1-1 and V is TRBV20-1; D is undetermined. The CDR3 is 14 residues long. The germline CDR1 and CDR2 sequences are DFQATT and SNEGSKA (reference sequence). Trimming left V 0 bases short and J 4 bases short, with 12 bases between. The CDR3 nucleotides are TGCAGTGCTAGAGATCGGGCCCGGGCCACTGAAGCTTTCTTT. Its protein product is CSARDRARATEAFF.

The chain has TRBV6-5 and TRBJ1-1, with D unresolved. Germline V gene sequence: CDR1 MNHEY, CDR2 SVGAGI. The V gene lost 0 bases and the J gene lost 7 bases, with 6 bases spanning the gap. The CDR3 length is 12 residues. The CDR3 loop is CASSYSGSEAFF. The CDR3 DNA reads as TGTGCCAGCAGTTACTCGGGAAGTGAAGCTTTCTTT.

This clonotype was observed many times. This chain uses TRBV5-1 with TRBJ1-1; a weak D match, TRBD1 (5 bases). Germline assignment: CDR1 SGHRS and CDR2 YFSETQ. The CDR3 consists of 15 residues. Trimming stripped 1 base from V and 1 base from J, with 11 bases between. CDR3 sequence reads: CASSLFGTENTEAFF. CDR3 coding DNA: TGCGCCAGCAGCTTGTTCGGGACGGAGAACACTGAAGCTTTCTTT.

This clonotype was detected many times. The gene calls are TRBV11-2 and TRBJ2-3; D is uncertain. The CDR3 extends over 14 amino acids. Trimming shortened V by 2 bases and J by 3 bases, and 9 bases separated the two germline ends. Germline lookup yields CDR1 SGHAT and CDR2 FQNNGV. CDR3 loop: CASSLSIGTDTQYF. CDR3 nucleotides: TGTGCCAGCAGCTTAAGCATAGGGACAGATACGCAGTATTTT.

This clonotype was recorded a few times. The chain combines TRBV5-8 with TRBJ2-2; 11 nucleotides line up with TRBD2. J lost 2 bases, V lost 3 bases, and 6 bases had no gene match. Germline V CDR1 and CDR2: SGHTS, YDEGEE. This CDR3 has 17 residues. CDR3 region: CASSSRTSGYNTGELFF. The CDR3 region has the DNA TGTGCCAGCAGCTCTAGGACTAGCGGGTATAACACCGGGGAGCTGTTTTTT.

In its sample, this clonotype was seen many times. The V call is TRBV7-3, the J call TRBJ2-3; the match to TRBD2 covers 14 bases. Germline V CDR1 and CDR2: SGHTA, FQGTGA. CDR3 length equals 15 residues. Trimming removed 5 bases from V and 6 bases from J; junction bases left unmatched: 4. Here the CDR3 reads CASSAGLAGVDTQYF. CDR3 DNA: TGTGCCAGCAGCGCGGGACTAGCGGGAGTCGATACGCAGTATTTT.

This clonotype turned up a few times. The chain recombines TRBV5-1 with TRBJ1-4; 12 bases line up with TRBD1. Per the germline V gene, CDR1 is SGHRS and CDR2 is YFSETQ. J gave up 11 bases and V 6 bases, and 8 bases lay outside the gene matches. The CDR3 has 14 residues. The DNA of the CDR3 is TGCGCCAGCACCGCCGGGACAGGGGGCGCGAAACTGTTTTTT. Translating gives CASTAGTGGAKLFF.

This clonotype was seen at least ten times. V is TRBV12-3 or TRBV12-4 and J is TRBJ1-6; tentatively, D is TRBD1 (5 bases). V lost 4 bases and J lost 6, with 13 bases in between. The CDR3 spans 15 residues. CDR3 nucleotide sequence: TGTGCCAGCAGTTCTCCCGGGACGTCTAATTCACCCCTCCACTTT. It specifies CASSSPGTSNSPLHF.

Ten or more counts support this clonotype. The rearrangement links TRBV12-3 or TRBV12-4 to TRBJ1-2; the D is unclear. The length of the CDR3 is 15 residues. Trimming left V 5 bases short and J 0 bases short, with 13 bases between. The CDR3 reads CASSPPPWANYGYTF. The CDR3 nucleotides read TGTGCCAGCAGTCCACCACCGTGGGCTAACTATGGCTACACCTTC.

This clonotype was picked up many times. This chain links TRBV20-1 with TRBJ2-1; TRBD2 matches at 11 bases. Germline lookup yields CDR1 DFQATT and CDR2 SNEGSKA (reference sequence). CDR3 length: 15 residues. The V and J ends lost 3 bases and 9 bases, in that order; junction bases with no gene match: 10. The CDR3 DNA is TGCAGTGCTAGGGCGACTAGCGGGATCGGTGGTGAGCAGTTCTTC. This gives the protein CSARATSGIGGEQFF.

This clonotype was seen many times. The CDR3 DNA follows: TGTGCCAGCAGCCGAGCCAGCCGAAATGAGCAGTTCTTC. Amino acids: CASSRASRNEQFF. The V gene is TRBV7-8, the J gene TRBJ2-1, with no clear D. In germline, CDR1 is SGHVS, CDR2 FQNEAQ. With 5 bases removed from V and 7 bases from J, the gap between germline ends came to 12 bases. The CDR3 spans 13 residues.

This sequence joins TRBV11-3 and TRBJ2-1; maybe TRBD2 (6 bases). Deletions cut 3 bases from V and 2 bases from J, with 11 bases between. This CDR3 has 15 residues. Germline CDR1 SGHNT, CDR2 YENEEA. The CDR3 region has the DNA TGTGCCAGCAGCTTGCGGGACTCGGCCTACAATGAGCAGTTCTTC. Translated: CASSLRDSAYNEQFF.

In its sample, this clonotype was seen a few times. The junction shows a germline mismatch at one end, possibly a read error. This CDR3 reads CATSHSDQPQHF. The CDR3 nucleotides read TGTGCCACCAGCCATAGCGATCAGCCCCAGCATTTT. The V gene is TRBV15, the J gene TRBJ1-5; no clear D. CDR3 length: 12 residues. In germline, CDR1 is LNHNV, CDR2 YYDKDF (reference sequence).

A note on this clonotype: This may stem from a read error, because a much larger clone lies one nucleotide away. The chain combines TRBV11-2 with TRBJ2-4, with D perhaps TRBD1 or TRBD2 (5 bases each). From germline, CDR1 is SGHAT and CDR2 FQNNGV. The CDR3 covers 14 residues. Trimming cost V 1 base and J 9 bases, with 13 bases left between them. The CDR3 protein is CASSLARDGSIQYF. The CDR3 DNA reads TGTGCCAGCAGCTTAGCCCGGGACGGAAGCATTCAGTACTTC.

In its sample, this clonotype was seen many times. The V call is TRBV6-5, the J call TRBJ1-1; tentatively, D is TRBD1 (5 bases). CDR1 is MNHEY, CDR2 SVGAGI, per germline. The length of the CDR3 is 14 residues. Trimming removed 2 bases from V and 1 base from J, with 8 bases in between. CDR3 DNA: TGTGCCAGCAGTTACACCGGACAGAACACTGAAGCTTTCTTT. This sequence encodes CASSYTGQNTEAFF.

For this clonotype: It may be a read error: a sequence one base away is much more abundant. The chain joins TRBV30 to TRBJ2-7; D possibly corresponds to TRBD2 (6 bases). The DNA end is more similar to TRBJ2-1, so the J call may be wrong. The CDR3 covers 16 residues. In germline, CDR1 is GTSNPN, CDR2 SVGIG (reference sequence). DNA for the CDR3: TGTGCCTGGAGTGGGGGACTCTCGGCCAACTCCTACGAGCAGTTCTTC. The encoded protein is CAWSGGLSANSYEQFF.

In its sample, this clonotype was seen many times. CDR3 sequence: CASSTGGQYNQPQHF. DNA for the CDR3: TGTGCCAGCAGTACCGGAGGCCAGTACAATCAGCCCCAGCATTTT. V gene TRBV6-1 combines with J gene TRBJ1-5; D remains unclear. In germline, CDR1 is MNHNS, CDR2 SASEGT. V was cut by 5 bases and J by 3 bases, with 14 bases left in between. The CDR3 is 15 residues long.

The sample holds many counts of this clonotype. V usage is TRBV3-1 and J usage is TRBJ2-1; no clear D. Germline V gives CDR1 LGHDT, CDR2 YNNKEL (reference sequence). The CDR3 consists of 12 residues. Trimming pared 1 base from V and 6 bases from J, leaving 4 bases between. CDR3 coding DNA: TGTGCCAGCAGCCAAGCCCGCAATGAGCAGTTCTTC. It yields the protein CASSQARNEQFF.